This record concerns one TCR beta chain sequence. Antigen: not known. The CDR3 is 13 residues long. The V end was cut by 4 bases, the J end by 6 bases, with 10 bases between. Germline CDR1 is WSHSY and CDR2 is SAAADI. These data are taken from a study of cytotoxic CD8 clonotypes in ibrutinib-treated CLL. Background on the study: Response specimens were obtained following a median treatment duration of approximately 13 months, with a range of 6 to 36.

Study-level points and caveats: Collection times varied between progressing and sustained-remission patients.

Some clones are missing from TCRdb's copy, which holds only in-frame ones; the method was immunoSEQ multiplex PCR. The sample includes 200,000 to 250,000 clones, around 70% of them seen just once. This chain connects TRBV10-2 to TRBJ1-5; no clear D gene. Sample: PBMCs, taken after 12 months of ibrutinib treatment. The TCR was taken from a human donor with chronic lymphocytic leukemia. CDR3 bases: TGCGCCAGCAGTGGTGCGGGGTCTCAGCCCCAGCATTTT. It is translated as CASSGAGSQPQHF.